Shown below are 28 T cell receptor beta chains from a single sample sequenced in a study of cytomegalovirus exposure and HLA in healthy donors. Primers for the PCR totalled 60 Vbeta and 13 Jbeta. Method: immunoSEQ multiplex PCR; TCRdb's copy keeps in-frame clones and lacks some. Of tens of thousands of clones listed, approximately 82% were seen once; the top ten hold 8% to 11%. Sample: PBMCs. These receptors were collected from a woman aged 18-29 years in good health and CMV-seropositive.

The chain uses TRBV7-8 and TRBJ2-5; tentatively, D is TRBD2 (6 bases). The DNA end favors TRBJ2-7, so the J call may be wrong. CDR3 length equals 15 residues. Germline values: CDR1 SGHVS, CDR2 FQNEAQ. CDR3 protein: CASALGAGGAYEQYF. The CDR3 nucleotides are TGTGCCAGCGCGCTCGGGGCGGGCGGGGCCTACGAGCAGTACTTC.

The J gene is TRBJ2-3, the V gene TRBV18; TRBD1 agrees at 8 bases. V shed 2 bases and J 2 bases; nucleotides not matched to a gene: 6. The length of the CDR3 is 16 residues. Per the germline V gene, CDR1 is KGHSH and CDR2 is LQKENI. The CDR3 is CASSPYRDRTTDTQYF. In DNA, the CDR3 is TGTGCCAGCTCACCATACCGGGACAGGACCACAGATACGCAGTATTTT.

The chain is built from TRBV6-1 and TRBJ2-1; 8 bases match TRBD2. With 2 bases clipped from V and 6 bases from J, the junction kept 6 bases outside the gene matches. CDR3 length: 15 residues. Per the germline V gene, CDR1 is MNHNS and CDR2 is SASEGT. This CDR3 reads CASSEISGSGNEQFF. CDR3 nucleotides: TGTGCCAGCAGTGAAATCAGCGGGAGTGGCAATGAGCAGTTCTTC.

This sequence joins TRBV7-9 and TRBJ2-1; perhaps TRBD2 as D (7 bases). The V end lost 0 bases, the J end lost 0 bases, and 18 bases lay between the germline ends. The CDR3 sequence is 19 residues long. Germline CDR1 is SEHNR and CDR2 is FQNEAQ (reference sequence). The CDR3 DNA is TGTGCCAGCAGCTTAGCAGGGGGGGCACGGCGAAGCTCCTACAATGAGCAGTTCTTC. Encoded protein: CASSLAGGARRSSYNEQFF.

This clone was detected only a few times. The J gene is TRBJ2-7, the V gene TRBV2; TRBD2 agrees at 12 bases. This CDR3 has 16 residues. CDR1 is SNHLY and CDR2 is FYNNEI in the germline V gene. Trimming took 5 bases from V and 0 from J; bases not matched to a gene: 5. The CDR3 nucleotides are TGTGCCAGCAGTTCTAGCGGGGGGGACAGCTCCTACGAGCAGTACTTC. It codes for CASSSSGGDSSYEQYF.

The chain joins TRBV30 to TRBJ2-5; D perhaps matches TRBD1 (7 bases). The J call could be wrong; TRBJ2-7 is a better fit for the DNA end. The germline V gene encodes CDR1 GTSNPN and CDR2 SVGIG (reference sequence). This CDR3 is 14 amino acids long. CDR3: CAWTRGVSSYEQYF. Written as DNA, the CDR3 is TGTGCCTGGACCAGGGGGGTATCCTCCTACGAGCAGTACTTC.

The chain joins TRBV9 to TRBJ2-3; 8 nucleotides align to TRBD2. Losses at the gene ends were 5 bases for V and 0 bases for J; bases not matched to a gene: 8. CDR1 is SGDLS and CDR2 is YYNGEE in the germline V gene. This CDR3 comprises 16 residues. The CDR3 DNA reads as TGTGCCAGCAGTGGCCGGGGGGGGGCTAGCACAGATACGCAGTATTTT. This gives the protein CASSGRGGASTDTQYF.

This chain links TRBV7-8 with TRBJ2-7; 12 nucleotides match TRBD2. Germline V gene data show CDR1 as SGHVS and CDR2 as FQNEAQ. This CDR3 comprises 20 residues. The J segment lost 5 bases and the V segment lost 4 bases, leaving 21 bases of the junction unmatched. CDR3 sequence: CASSWRSGLAGSRGDHEQYF. In DNA, the CDR3 is TGTGCCAGCAGCTGGCGTTCCGGACTAGCGGGATCTCGAGGCGACCACGAGCAGTACTTC.

In DNA, the CDR3 is TGTGCCTGGAGTGTACTTGGGCTTAGCAATCAGCCCCAGCATTTT. Translation gives CAWSVLGLSNQPQHF. The rearrangement links TRBV30 to TRBJ1-5; no definite D call. The CDR3 loop spans 15 amino acids. Germline V gene lookup returns CDR1 GTSNPN and CDR2 SVGIG (reference sequence). Trimming cost V 0 bases and J 0 bases, with 9 bases left between them.

The V call is TRBV7-2, the J call TRBJ2-2; 7 bases agree with TRBD2. From germline, CDR1 is SGHTA and CDR2 FQGNSA. The CDR3 is made up of 16 amino acids. With V trimmed by 5 bases and J by 4 bases, 10 bases remained unmatched. CDR3 in DNA: TGTGCCAGCAGCCCCACCGAGGGCGGGAGCACCGGGGAGCTGTTTTTT. Protein sequence: CASSPTEGGSTGELFF.

This clone was counted a few times. The rearrangement joins TRBV7-8 to TRBJ1-2; D gene unclear. The germline V gene has CDR1 SGHVS and CDR2 FQNEAQ. The CDR3 runs 12 residues. The V end lost 5 bases, the J end lost 7 bases, and 11 bases lay between the germline ends. This CDR3 is CASSPSSVGYTF. The DNA for the CDR3 is TGTGCCAGCAGCCCCTCATCGGTTGGCTACACCTTC.

Comment on this clone: Mismatch with germline at one junction end may stem from a read error. The chain links TRBV19 to TRBJ2-1; D is perhaps TRBD2 (6 bases). Per germline, CDR1 LNHDA and CDR2 SQIVND (reference sequence). The CDR3 runs 15 residues. This CDR3 reads CASKGPGVGYSEQFF. The DNA for the CDR3 is TGTGCCAGTAAGGGCCCGGGAGTGGGGTACAGTGAGCAGTTCTTC.

V and J are TRBV15 and TRBJ2-5, with a possible D match to TRBD2 (5 bases). Germline V gene sequence: CDR1 LNHNV, CDR2 YYDKDF (reference sequence). V gave up 0 bases and J gave up 2 bases, with 10 bases separating them. The CDR3 covers 15 residues. CDR3 nucleotides: TGTGCCACCAGCAGAGATCGAGGGCTTCAAGAGACCCAGTACTTC. It codes for CATSRDRGLQETQYF.

Remarks on this clone: This specimen includes other DNA sequences encoding the same CDR3. The rearrangement uses TRBV7-2 and TRBJ1-1; possible D gene TRBD1, 5 bases. The CDR3 consists of 13 residues. Trimming pared 4 bases from V and 8 bases from J, leaving 14 bases between. Germline V CDR1 and CDR2: SGHTA, FQGNSA. This chain's CDR3 is CASSSLWGGEAFF. CDR3 bases: TGTGCCAGCAGCTCGCTCTGGGGGGGGGAAGCTTTCTTT.

A few counts support this clone. The rearrangement links TRBV29-1 to TRBJ2-7; the match to TRBD2 covers 10 bases. V was clipped by 4 bases and J by 5 bases; unmatched bases: 8. The CDR3 length is 14 residues. Germline CDR1 reads SQVTM; CDR2 reads ANQGSEA. The CDR3 sequence is CSVGGLAGVNEQYF. The CDR3 bases are TGCAGCGTTGGGGGTCTAGCGGGAGTAAACGAGCAGTACTTC.

The chain recombines TRBV18 with TRBJ2-5, with 9 bases fitting TRBD2. CDR1 is KGHSH, CDR2 LQKENI, per germline. The trim removed 3 bases at V and 7 bases at J, leaving 9 bases unmatched. The CDR3 has 15 residues. CDR3 in amino acids: CASSPPGLAFGTQYF. CDR3 nucleotides: TGTGCCAGCTCACCCCCGGGACTAGCTTTTGGGACCCAGTACTTC.

The J gene is TRBJ2-4, the V gene TRBV19; no clear D. Per the germline V gene, CDR1 is LNHDA and CDR2 is SQIVND (reference sequence). Trimming took 5 bases from V and 5 from J, leaving 16 bases between them. This CDR3 spans 15 amino acids. The CDR3 protein is CASSGSAATENIQYF. In nucleotides, the CDR3 is TGTGCCAGTAGTGGTTCGGCAGCGACTGAAAACATTCAGTACTTC.

Turning to this clone: The junction departs from the called germline gene at one end, perhaps through a read error. V usage is TRBV7-7 and J usage is TRBJ2-5; D is perhaps TRBD1 (6 bases). The J call may be incorrect, as the DNA end agrees better with TRBJ2-7. The germline gives CDR1 SSHAT, CDR2 FNYEAQ (reference sequence). The CDR3 contains 13 residues. The CDR3 DNA reads TGTGCTAGCAGCTTAGACAGGTCCTACGAGCAGTACTTC. Encoded protein: CASSLDRSYEQYF.

The rearrangement uses TRBV6-5 and TRBJ1-5, with D maybe TRBD1 (5 bases). Trimming took 6 bases from V and 1 from J, leaving 7 bases between them. Germline CDR1 MNHEY, CDR2 SVGAGI. This CDR3 is built from 13 residues. The CDR3 is CASRGLSNQPQHF. The CDR3 DNA sequence: TGTGCCAGCAGGGGGCTGAGCAATCAGCCCCAGCATTTT.

This chain uses TRBV6-5 with TRBJ2-2; D might be TRBD2 (5 bases). CDR3 length equals 15 residues. Germline V gene sequence: CDR1 MNHEY, CDR2 SVGAGI. V lost 2 bases and J 3 bases, leaving 10 bases between the germline ends. CDR3 in DNA: TGTGCCAGCAGTTACACGAGGGCCCACACCGGGGAGCTGTTTTTT. Its protein is CASSYTRAHTGELFF.

This clone was seen just once. The genes are TRBV10-2 and TRBJ2-7; 10 nucleotides align to TRBD1. V gave up 8 bases and J gave up 7 bases; unmatched junction bases: 5. Germline-derived CDR1 and CDR2 are WSHSY and SAAADI. The CDR3 length is 12 residues. The DNA for the CDR3 is TGCGCCAGCGGCGGGACAGGGGTGGAGCAGTACTTC. Translated, it gives CASGGTGVEQYF.

The chain recombines TRBV28 with TRBJ2-2, with D unresolved. With 7 bases removed from V and 6 bases from J, the gap between germline ends came to 9 bases. CDR1 MDHEN and CDR2 SYDVKM come from the germline V gene. The CDR3 spans 12 residues. The CDR3 is CASTLGSGELFF. The CDR3, as DNA: TGTGCCAGCACCCTAGGCTCCGGGGAGCTGTTTTTT.

J is TRBJ2-5 and V is TRBV5-1, with 9 bases identical to TRBD1. Per the germline V gene, CDR1 is SGHRS and CDR2 is YFSETQ. V lost 0 bases, J lost 5 bases, and 8 bases stayed unmatched. There are 16 residues in the CDR3. CDR3: CASSLAPTGGGETQYF. In nucleotides, the CDR3 is TGCGCCAGCAGCTTGGCTCCGACAGGGGGGGGTGAGACCCAGTACTTC. The full variable domain, completed using reference TRBV5-1 and TRBJ2-5, is KAGVTQTPRYLIKTRGQQVTLSCSPISGHRSVSWYQQTPGQGLQFLFEYFSETQRNKGNFPGRFSGRQFSNSRSEMNVSTLELGDSALYLCASSLAPTGGGETQYFGPGTRLLVL.

In this sample, this clone turned up a few times. This chain connects TRBV2 to TRBJ2-1; D may be TRBD2 (6 bases). This CDR3 is 14 amino acids long. Trimming shortened V by 3 bases and J by 8 bases, and 14 bases separated the two germline ends. The germline V gene encodes CDR1 SNHLY and CDR2 FYNNEI. CDR3 nucleotides: TGTGCCAGCAGTGACCCCACTGGGACTCATGAGCAGTTCTTC. This sequence encodes CASSDPTGTHEQFF. The full variable domain, in which reference TRBV2 and TRBJ2-1 provide the parts outside the CDR3, is EPEVTQTPSHQVTQMGQEVILRCVPISNHLYFYWYRQILGQKVEFLVSFYNNEISEKSEIFDDQFSVERPDGSNFTLKIRSTKLEDSAMYFCASSDPTGTHEQFFGPGTRLTVL.

V and J are TRBV7-6 and TRBJ2-3, with 8 nucleotides matching TRBD2. V lost 2 bases and J lost 7; bases outside the gene matches: 8. The CDR3 runs 15 residues. Germline values: CDR1 SGHVS, CDR2 FNYEAQ. In DNA, the CDR3 is TGTGCCAGCAGCTTATCACGGGGGGGCTTGCATACGCAGTATTTT. This translates into CASSLSRGGLHTQYF.

The V call is TRBV27, the J call TRBJ1-2, with 7 bases matching TRBD1. With V trimmed by 7 bases and J by 8 bases, 13 bases remained unmatched. Germline lookup yields CDR1 MNHEY and CDR2 SMNVEV (reference sequence). CDR3 length equals 14 residues. The CDR3 region is CASTSHRGERGYTF. CDR3 DNA: TGTGCCAGCACGTCCCACAGGGGAGAGAGGGGCTACACCTTC.

The V gene is TRBV18, the J gene TRBJ2-7; 8 bases align to TRBD2. Germline V gene lookup returns CDR1 KGHSH and CDR2 LQKENI. With V trimmed by 2 bases and J by 3 bases, 3 bases remained unmatched. CDR3 length: 14 residues. The CDR3, as DNA: TGTGCCAGCTCACCAGGGACTAGGGGCTACGAGCAGTACTTC. It specifies CASSPGTRGYEQYF.

The chain has TRBV19 and TRBJ2-2; TRBD2 aligns across 12 bases. There are 15 residues in the CDR3. Germline CDR1 reads LNHDA; CDR2 reads SQIVND (reference sequence). After removal of 6 bases from V and 5 bases from J, the junction contained 4 bases not matched to a gene. DNA of the CDR3: TGTGCCAGTAGGGGACTAGCGGGTGGTACCGGGGAGCTGTTTTTT. As protein: CASRGLAGGTGELFF.